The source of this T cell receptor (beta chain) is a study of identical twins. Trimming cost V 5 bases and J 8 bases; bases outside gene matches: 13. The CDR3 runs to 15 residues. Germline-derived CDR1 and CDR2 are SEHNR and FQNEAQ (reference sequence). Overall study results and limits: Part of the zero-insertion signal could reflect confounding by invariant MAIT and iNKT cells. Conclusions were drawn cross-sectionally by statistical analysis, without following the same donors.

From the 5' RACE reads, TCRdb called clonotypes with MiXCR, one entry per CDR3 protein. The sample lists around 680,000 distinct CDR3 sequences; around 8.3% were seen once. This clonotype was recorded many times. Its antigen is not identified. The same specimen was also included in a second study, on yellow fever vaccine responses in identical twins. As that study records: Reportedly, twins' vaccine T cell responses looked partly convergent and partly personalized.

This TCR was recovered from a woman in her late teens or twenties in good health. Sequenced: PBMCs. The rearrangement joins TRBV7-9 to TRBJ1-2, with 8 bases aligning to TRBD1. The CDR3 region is CASSLKAGQENGYTF. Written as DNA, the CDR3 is TGTGCCAGCAGCCTAAAAGCGGGACAGGAGAACGGCTACACCTTC.